This entry features one T cell receptor (beta chain) sequence. Its specific antigen is unknown. Base qualities were left out, and no much larger clone turns up one base away. The sample is drawn from a study of blood T cell repertoires in COVID-19 (dated by TCRdb to 2018 to 2020). Regarding the study in general: Samples covering the acute and convalescent phases of COVID-19 were provided by collaborators in the United States, Italy and Spain. The samples were drawn from the first 160 participants of the ongoing ImmuneRACE study and from over a thousand subjects provided by 6 global collaborators. The material from the prospective study consisted of cDNA or gDNA derived from T cells, B-cell-depleted T cells, or PBMCs. Nearly every sample came with metadata listing a de-identified subject ID, COVID-19 status, age in years and sex. The repertoires were released in a freely available public database meant as a resource for research on the immune response to SARS-CoV-2. The dataset comprised deeply sampled blood TCRbeta repertoires from subjects exposed to, actively infected with, or recovered from COVID-19. Where available, HLA class I and class II types were obtained from metadata supplied by the sample provider rather than from assay-based typing.

TCRbeta CDR3 regions were amplified from genomic DNA using the immunoSEQ Assay, a bias-controlled multiplex PCR. In the original analysis: Within the assay, amplification of reference gene primers was used to estimate how many nucleated cells each sample contained. Sequence reads were collapsed and filtered to measure the absolute abundance of every unique TCRbeta CDR3 rearrangement. Productive Simpson clonality was computed per sample as the square root of Simpson's diversity index over productive rearrangements. Here the immuneACCESS table is served through TCRdb, limited to in-frame sequences with V and J called. Missing clones are a known gap in these copies; in checked studies unresolved V genes cover under half, and the rest lacks a known reason. That table is the source of V, J and clone size, and D and trimming were worked out from the DNA. Present in this sample are about 180,000 clones, almost 80% of which were seen just once. The ten most abundant clones make up less than 30% of the sample.

For this chain, trimming is 3 bases at the V end and 7 bases at the J end, and the number of junction bases without a gene match is 7. The germline V gene yields SNHLY for CDR1 and FYNNEI for CDR2. The CDR3 runs 14 residues from the cysteine to the phenylalanine. The kept DNA is CDR3 alone, 42 bases in frame from the first base. Each collaborating institution followed its own protocols to collect whole blood in K2EDTA tubes. For TCRbeta analysis, collaborators shipped samples as frozen whole blood, isolated PBMCs, or DNA extracted from either of those sample types. The research as a whole found: Clinical and demographic metadata were provided uncurated, with the amount varying by source and participant.

The TCR originated in a woman between 65 and 79 years old with acute or convalescent COVID-19. Sequencing input: peripheral blood. The chain is made from TRBV2 and TRBJ2-7, and TRBD2 aligns with 9 junction nucleotides. At the DNA level, the sequence is TGTGCCAGCAGTGATCTAGCGGGGATTGGGGAGCAGTACTTC. This yields the protein CASSDLAGIGEQYF.